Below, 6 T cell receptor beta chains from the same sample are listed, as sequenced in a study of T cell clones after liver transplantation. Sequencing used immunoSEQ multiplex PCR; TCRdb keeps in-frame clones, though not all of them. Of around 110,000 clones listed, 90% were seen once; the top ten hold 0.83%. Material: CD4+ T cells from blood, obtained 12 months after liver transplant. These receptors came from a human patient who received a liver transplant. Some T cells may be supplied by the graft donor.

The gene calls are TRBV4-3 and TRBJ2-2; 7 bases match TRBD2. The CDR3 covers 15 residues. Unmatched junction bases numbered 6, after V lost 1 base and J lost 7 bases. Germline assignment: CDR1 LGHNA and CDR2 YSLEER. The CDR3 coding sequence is TGCGCCAGCAGCCAAGGTTCGGGGGGAGGCGGGGAGCTGTTTTTT. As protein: CASSQGSGGGGELFF.

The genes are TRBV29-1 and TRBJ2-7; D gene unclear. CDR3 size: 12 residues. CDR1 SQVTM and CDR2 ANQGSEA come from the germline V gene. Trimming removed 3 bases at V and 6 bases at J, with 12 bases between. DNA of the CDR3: TGCAGCGTTGAGTGGAGTAGAGGCGAGCAGTACTTC. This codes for CSVEWSRGEQYF.

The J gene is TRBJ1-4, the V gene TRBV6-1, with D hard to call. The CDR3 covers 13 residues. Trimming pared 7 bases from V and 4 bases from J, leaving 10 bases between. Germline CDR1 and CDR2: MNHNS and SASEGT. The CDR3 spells CASIGQLNEKLFF. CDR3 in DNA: TGTGCCAGCATTGGTCAGCTTAATGAAAAACTGTTTTTT.

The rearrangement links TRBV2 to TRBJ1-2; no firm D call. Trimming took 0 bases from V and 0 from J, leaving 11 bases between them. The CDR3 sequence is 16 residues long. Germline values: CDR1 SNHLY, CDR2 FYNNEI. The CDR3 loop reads CASSEARTATNYGYTF. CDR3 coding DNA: TGTGCCAGCAGTGAAGCGCGGACCGCTACTAACTATGGCTACACCTTC.

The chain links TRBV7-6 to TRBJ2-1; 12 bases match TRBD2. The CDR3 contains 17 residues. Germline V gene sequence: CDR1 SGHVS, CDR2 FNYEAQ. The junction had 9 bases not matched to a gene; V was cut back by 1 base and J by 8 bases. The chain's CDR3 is CASSLVPTSGRIHEQFF. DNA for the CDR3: TGTGCCAGCAGCTTAGTCCCCACTAGCGGGAGGATCCATGAGCAGTTCTTC.

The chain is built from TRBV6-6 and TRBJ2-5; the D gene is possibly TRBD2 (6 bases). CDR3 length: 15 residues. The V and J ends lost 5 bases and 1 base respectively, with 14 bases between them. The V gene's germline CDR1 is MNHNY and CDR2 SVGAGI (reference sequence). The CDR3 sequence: CASSPHSSVQETQYF. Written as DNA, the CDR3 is TGTGCCAGCAGTCCCCACTCTAGCGTCCAAGAGACCCAGTACTTC.